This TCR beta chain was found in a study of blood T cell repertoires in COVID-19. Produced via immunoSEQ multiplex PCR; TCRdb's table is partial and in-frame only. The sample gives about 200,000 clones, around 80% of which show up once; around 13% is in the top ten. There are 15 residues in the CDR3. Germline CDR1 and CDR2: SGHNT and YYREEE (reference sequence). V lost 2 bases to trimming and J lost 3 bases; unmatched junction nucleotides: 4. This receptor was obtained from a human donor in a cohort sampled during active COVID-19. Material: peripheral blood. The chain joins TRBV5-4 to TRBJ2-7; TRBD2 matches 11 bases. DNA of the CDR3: TGTGCCAGCAGCTTAACTAGCGGGAGTTTCTACGAGCAGTACTTC. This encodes CASSLTSGSFYEQYF.